The rows below give T cell receptor beta chains drawn from one sample of a study of T cell responses to AZD1222 COVID-19 vaccine. Only in-frame clones appear in the TCRdb table, and some are missing; sequencing was by immunoSEQ multiplex PCR. The repertoire holds around 130,000 clones, with approximately 94% as singletons. This material consisted of peripheral blood, taken on day 0 of AZD1222 vaccination. The receptors shown here come from an adult in good health. CDR3s include the opening cysteine and the closing phenylalanine or tryptophan. The D gene is left open where the match is weak. Rows may omit the clone size; those that give it use once, few, many or a size class.

d_call	v_call	j_call	clone_size	cdr3_nt	cdr3_aa
NA	TRBV7-9	TRBJ2-7	NA	TGTGCCAGCAGCGCTCGGACAGCTAGCTCCTACGAGCAGTACTTC	CASSARTASSYEQYF
NA	TRBV6-2/TRBV6-3	TRBJ2-7	few	TGTGCCAGCAGTTACTCACGAGGCGAGCAGTACTTC	CASSYSRGEQYF
TRBD2	TRBV5-5	TRBJ2-1	NA	TGTGCCAGCAGCTTGGTCGGGACTAGCGGGAGGGCCCGTGGCGAGCAGTTCTTC	CASSLVGTSGRARGEQFF
NA	TRBV14	TRBJ1-1	NA	TGTGCCAGCAGCCAAGGAGTGACAGGTTGGGATGAAGCTTTCTTT	CASSQGVTGWDEAFF
NA	TRBV6-1	TRBJ1-2	NA	TGTGCCAGCAGTGAATACCGGGAACACACCTTC	CASSEYREHTF
TRBD1	TRBV24-1	TRBJ1-4	NA	TGTGCCACCAGTGATGCAAACCGGGACAGGCAAAATGAAAAACTGTTTTTT	CATSDANRDRQNEKLFF
TRBD1	TRBV30	TRBJ2-7	NA	TGTGCCTGGGGGACCGGGACAGGGATCGAGCAGTACTTC	CAWGTGTGIEQYF
NA	TRBV28	TRBJ2-7	NA	TGTGCCAGCAGTTTCAGATACGAGCAGTACTTC	CASSFRYEQYF
NA	TRBV18	TRBJ1-1	NA	TGTGCCAGCTCACCACCCAGGGTAATCACTGAAGCTTTCTTT	CASSPPRVITEAFF
NA	TRBV4-2	TRBJ2-1	NA	TGTGCCAGCAGCCAAATTGGGGGGCTCTCCTACAATGAGCAGTTCTTC	CASSQIGGLSYNEQFF
TRBD2	TRBV6-5	TRBJ2-7	NA	TGTGCCAGCAGTTACAGGACTAGCGCAGACGAGCAGTACTTC	CASSYRTSADEQYF
NA	TRBV28	TRBJ1-6	NA	TGTGCCAGCAGTTTGGAGTCGGGGCCCTATAATTCACCCCTCCACTTT	CASSLESGPYNSPLHF
TRBD1	TRBV10-3	TRBJ1-1	NA	TGTGCCATCAGTGAGTCGCGACAGGGGTCGAACACTGAAGCTTTCTTT	CAISESRQGSNTEAFF
NA	TRBV7-9	TRBJ1-1	NA	TGTGCCAGCAGCCCCCCAGCGAACACTGAAGCTTTCTTT	CASSPPANTEAFF
TRBD2	TRBV7-6	TRBJ2-1	NA	TGTGCCAGCACCTCCCAGACTAGCGGGAGTGGGTCCTACAATGAGCAGTTCTTC	CASTSQTSGSGSYNEQFF
TRBD1	TRBV7-9	TRBJ1-2	medium-sized	TGTGCCAGCGGACAGGATGACTATGGCTACACCTTC	CASGQDDYGYTF
TRBD1	TRBV5-6	TRBJ1-1	NA	TGTGCCAGCAGCTCACTGGCCAGGGGGCTGTTTGAAGGTGAAGCTTTCTTT	CASSSLARGLFEGEAFF
TRBD1	TRBV28	TRBJ2-7	NA	TGTGCCAGCAGTACTTCCGGGACAGGGCGCCCTCTAACCTACGAGCAGTACTTC	CASSTSGTGRPLTYEQYF
NA	TRBV27	TRBJ2-1	NA	TGTGCCAGCAGGTTCGGACTGTTCAATGAGCAGTTCTTC	CASRFGLFNEQFF
NA	TRBV15	TRBJ1-1	few	TGTGCCACCAGCAGAGACTCGACAGCCGGTAACACTGAAGCTTTCTTT	CATSRDSTAGNTEAFF